The 26 T cell receptor beta chains below come from one sample, sequenced in a study of shared clonotypes between healthy human individuals. Profiling relied on immunoSEQ multiplex PCR, and the TCRdb table lists in-frame clones only, not all of them. The sample lists 300,000 to 400,000 clones, roughly 87% occurring once. The material sequenced was memory CD8+ T cells sorted from blood. The subset was: CD45RO+ cells pooled with CCR7-negative TemRA cells. The receptor set was obtained from a man between 18 and 29 years old in good health.

CDR3 amino acids: CASGFPGQYF. In DNA, the CDR3 is TGTGCTAGTGGTTTCCCTGGGCAGTACTTC. This sequence joins TRBV12-5 and TRBJ2-7, with D unresolved. Germline V gene data show CDR1 as LGHNT and CDR2 as FRNRAP. V lost 3 bases and J 9 bases, leaving 6 bases between the germline ends. This CDR3 spans 10 amino acids.

V and J are TRBV4-1 and TRBJ2-3, with D tentatively TRBD1 (7 bases). The V end was cut by 4 bases, the J end by 1 base, with 15 bases between. The CDR3 covers 16 residues. Germline CDR1 is MGHRA and CDR2 is YSYEKL. This CDR3 reads CASSRPTGEGTDTQYF. The CDR3 DNA reads TGCGCCAGCAGCCGGCCCACAGGGGAGGGCACAGATACGCAGTATTTT.

The chain links TRBV6-5 to TRBJ2-7; 7 positions agree with TRBD1. V trimming: 2 bases; J trimming: 2 bases; junction bases outside the gene matches: 3. This CDR3 contains 14 residues. Germline values: CDR1 MNHEY, CDR2 SVGAGI. The CDR3 reads CASSYDQGAYEQYF. As DNA, the CDR3 is TGTGCCAGCAGTTACGATCAGGGGGCCTACGAGCAGTACTTC.

The chain uses TRBV27 and TRBJ2-3; D perhaps matches TRBD1 (5 bases). Germline CDR1 MNHEY, CDR2 SMNVEV (reference sequence). The length of the CDR3 is 15 residues. Trimming removed 0 bases from V and 3 bases from J, with 10 bases in between. The CDR3 nucleotides read TGTGCCAGCAGTTTATCGAATCCAGGGACAGATACGCAGTATTTT. Translated, it gives CASSLSNPGTDTQYF.

This chain uses TRBV29-1 with TRBJ2-2, with 7 bases aligning to TRBD2. The CDR3 extends over 12 amino acids. Germline V lookup: CDR1 SQVTM, CDR2 ANQGSEA. V lost 7 bases and J lost 7; bases outside the gene matches: 6. CDR3 sequence: CSAAGEGGELFF. As DNA, the CDR3 is TGCAGCGCGGCGGGGGAGGGCGGGGAGCTGTTTTTT.

The CDR3 DNA is TGCGCCAGCAGCCAAGTCGCTACGGGAAAGTTCTACGAGCAGTACTTC. Translated: CASSQVATGKFYEQYF. This rearrangement joins TRBV4-1 to TRBJ2-7, with D possibly matching TRBD2 (5 bases). Germline V CDR1 and CDR2: MGHRA, YSYEKL. Trimming stripped 1 base from V and 3 bases from J, with 16 bases between. The CDR3 extends over 16 amino acids.

J is TRBJ2-3 and V is TRBV10-3, with 12 bases identical to TRBD1. Trimming cost V 11 bases and J 4 bases; bases outside gene matches: 10. CDR1 and CDR2 (germline): ENHRY, SYGVKD. The CDR3 loop spans 15 amino acids. The CDR3 loop is CAASFGTGGPDTQYF. In DNA, the CDR3 is TGTGCCGCCTCGTTCGGGACAGGGGGCCCAGATACGCAGTATTTT.

This clone was seen only a few times. This sequence joins TRBV25-1 and TRBJ2-3; 14 nucleotides line up with TRBD2. Unmatched junction bases numbered 5, after V lost 3 bases and J lost 6 bases. This CDR3 spans 16 amino acids. Germline lookup yields CDR1 MGHDK and CDR2 SYGVNS. This chain's CDR3 is CASSEVTSGRGDTQYF. The DNA for the CDR3 is TGTGCCAGCAGTGAGGTGACTAGCGGGAGGGGGGATACGCAGTATTTT.

This clone was seen once. The V call is TRBV5-1, the J call TRBJ1-1; D unresolved. V was pared by 0 bases and J by 7 bases, with 7 bases between. This CDR3 comprises 12 residues. The V gene's germline CDR1 is SGHRS and CDR2 YFSETQ. CDR3 residues: CASSLEKGEAFF. In DNA form, the CDR3 reads TGCGCCAGCAGCTTGGAGAAGGGTGAAGCTTTCTTT.

The rearrangement links TRBV30 to TRBJ2-7; 12 positions match TRBD1. Per the germline V gene, CDR1 is GTSNPN and CDR2 is SVGIG (reference sequence). The CDR3 loop spans 16 amino acids. V was clipped by 0 bases and J by 5 bases; unmatched bases: 8. CDR3 nucleotides: TGTGCCTGGAGTGTACACCCGGGACAGGGGGCGGACGAGCAGTACTTC. Its protein product is CAWSVHPGQGADEQYF.

The gene calls are TRBV7-8 and TRBJ2-7; 9 nucleotides line up with TRBD1. Germline V gene data show CDR1 as SGHVS and CDR2 as FQNEAQ. Trimming took 3 bases from V and 2 from J; bases not matched to a gene: 11. This CDR3 is built from 17 residues. The CDR3 protein is CASSFTGGLGTPYEQYF. DNA of the CDR3: TGTGCCAGCAGCTTCACAGGGGGCTTAGGAACGCCCTACGAGCAGTACTTC.

The rearrangement links TRBV4-3 to TRBJ2-7; D not resolved. The CDR3 is 15 amino acids. V was trimmed by 0 bases and J by 2 bases, leaving 11 bases between them. Germline values: CDR1 LGHNA, CDR2 YSLEER. In DNA, the CDR3 is TGCGCCAGCAGCCAAGATCTCGGTCCCCCCTACGAGCAGTACTTC. Amino acid sequence: CASSQDLGPPYEQYF.

This sequence joins TRBV4-1 and TRBJ2-5; D perhaps matches TRBD2 (5 bases). Trimming took 0 bases from V and 1 from J, leaving 6 bases between them. The CDR3 is 14 residues long. Germline values: CDR1 MGHRA, CDR2 YSYEKL. This CDR3 reads CASSQDTSQETQYF. The CDR3, as DNA: TGCGCCAGCAGCCAAGATACTAGCCAAGAGACCCAGTACTTC.

J is TRBJ1-6 and V is TRBV27, with D perhaps matching TRBD1 (6 bases). The CDR3 extends over 15 amino acids. Trimming shortened V by 8 bases and J by 9 bases, and 20 bases separated the two germline ends. Germline CDR1 MNHEY, CDR2 SMNVEV (reference sequence). The CDR3 coding sequence is TGTGCCAGCGGGTTACAGGGACCCTACGGTTCACCCCTCCACTTT. It encodes CASGLQGPYGSPLHF.

This clone has more than one count but fewer than ten. The chain carries TRBV2 and TRBJ1-3; possibly TRBD1 for D (6 bases). V lost 4 bases and J lost 2, with 18 bases in between. This CDR3 is built from 17 residues. Germline assignment: CDR1 SNHLY and CDR2 FYNNEI. The CDR3 loop is CASSVSPGEGAGNTIYF. The CDR3 DNA follows: TGTGCCAGCAGTGTCTCTCCAGGGGAAGGGGCTGGAAACACCATATATTTT.

The chain carries TRBV7-2 and TRBJ1-5; no clear D. CDR3 length equals 15 residues. V was pared by 5 bases and J by 0 bases, with 11 bases between. CDR1 and CDR2 from the germline V gene are SGHTA and FQGNSA. The CDR3 DNA sequence: TGTGCCAGCAGCCAGGAAGGTTATAGCAATCAGCCCCAGCATTTT. This sequence encodes CASSQEGYSNQPQHF.

The count of this clone is one. The chain employs TRBV19 and TRBJ1-2; the match to TRBD1 covers 7 bases. V shed 6 bases, J shed 1 base, and the junction held 11 bases outside the gene matches. From germline, CDR1 is LNHDA and CDR2 SQIVND (reference sequence). The CDR3 is 16 residues long. The chain's CDR3 is CASRGTGQKNNYGYTF. The CDR3 DNA is TGTGCCAGTAGGGGAACGGGACAGAAGAATAACTATGGCTACACCTTC.

This chain joins TRBV5-4 and TRBJ1-2; perhaps TRBD1 as D (5 bases). The germline V and J ends were trimmed by 2 bases and 4 bases, with 12 bases remaining between them. The CDR3 spans 14 residues. CDR1 is SGHNT and CDR2 is YYREEE in the germline V gene (reference sequence). The CDR3 loop reads CASSFGGEGYGYTF. In nucleotides, the CDR3 is TGTGCCAGCAGCTTTGGAGGGGAGGGCTATGGCTACACCTTC.

This sequence joins TRBV4-1 and TRBJ2-3; D is unclear. Trimming pared 1 base from V and 2 bases from J, leaving 10 bases between. The CDR3 contains 15 residues. Germline CDR1 reads MGHRA; CDR2 reads YSYEKL. The CDR3 spells CASSQVWPPTDTQYF. CDR3 coding DNA: TGCGCCAGCAGCCAAGTATGGCCACCCACAGATACGCAGTATTTT.

V and J are TRBV19 and TRBJ2-4; D may be TRBD2 (6 bases). Germline CDR1 LNHDA, CDR2 SQIVND (reference sequence). CDR3 length equals 17 residues. Trimming pared 2 bases from V and 2 bases from J, leaving 16 bases between. The CDR3 coding sequence is TGTGCCAGTAGTATACCCCCCCGGGCGGGGTCCAAAAACATTCAGTACTTC. It encodes CASSIPPRAGSKNIQYF.

The V call is TRBV28, the J call TRBJ2-5; unclear D gene. CDR1 and CDR2 (germline): MDHEN, SYDVKM. V lost 7 bases, J lost 7 bases, and 22 bases lay in between. There are 15 residues in the CDR3. CDR3 amino acids: CASIPETGLRGTQYF. CDR3 sequence (DNA): TGTGCCAGCATTCCAGAGACGGGTCTAAGAGGGACCCAGTACTTC.

This chain links TRBV7-9 with TRBJ1-1; D is uncertain. Deletions cut 5 bases from V and 10 bases from J, with 11 bases between. Germline CDR1 is SEHNR and CDR2 is FQNEAQ (reference sequence). The CDR3 spans 11 residues. This CDR3 is CASSPVPGAFF. In DNA, the CDR3 is TGTGCCAGCAGCCCGGTCCCTGGAGCTTTCTTT.

This clone was found once. The rearrangement uses TRBV6-1 and TRBJ2-3; 9 positions agree with TRBD1. V was clipped by 6 bases and J by 3 bases; unmatched bases: 4. The CDR3 spans 14 residues. From germline, CDR1 is MNHNS and CDR2 SASEGT. Here the CDR3 DNA reads TGTGCCAGCAGGGGGACAGGGTGGACAGATACGCAGTATTTT. It specifies CASRGTGWTDTQYF.

The V and J genes are TRBV11-2 and TRBJ2-2; 7 nucleotides line up with TRBD1. The CDR3 is 17 residues long. In germline, CDR1 is SGHAT, CDR2 FQNNGV. J lost 9 bases, V lost 5 bases, and 18 bases had no gene match. Here the CDR3 reads CASSDGTALQGVRELFF. The CDR3 DNA reads as TGTGCCAGCAGCGACGGGACAGCCTTACAAGGAGTCCGGGAGCTGTTTTTT.

The chain joins TRBV5-1 to TRBJ2-1, with TRBD2 identical over 8 bases. The germline CDR1 and CDR2 sequences are SGHRS and YFSETQ. The CDR3 loop spans 13 amino acids. V shed 5 bases and J 6 bases; nucleotides not matched to a gene: 4. CDR3 nucleotide sequence: TGCGCCAGCAGATTAACTAGCGGCAATGAGCAGTTCTTC. Translation gives CASRLTSGNEQFF.

This chain connects TRBV11-2 to TRBJ2-7; TRBD1 might be the D (7 bases). V was shortened by 3 bases and J by 6 bases, with 18 bases between the two germline ends. Germline V CDR1 and CDR2: SGHAT, FQNNGV. There are 15 residues in the CDR3. The CDR3 is CASSFGWQGGGEQYF. The CDR3 region has the DNA TGTGCCAGCAGCTTCGGTTGGCAGGGGGGCGGCGAGCAGTACTTC.